The present T cell receptor (beta chain) was sequenced within a study of blood T cell repertoires in COVID-19. Source study methods: Counts of nucleated cells, estimated from reference gene primer amplification, were obtained. Produced via immunoSEQ multiplex PCR; TCRdb's table is partial and in-frame only. Clonal size and the V and J genes are those of that table, whereas D and trimming came from the DNA. Of under 150,000 clones listed, about 79% are singletons. The table lists this clone with a count of one. With V trimmed by 0 bases and J by 4 bases, 17 bases remained unmatched. The CDR3 contains 19 residues. CDR1 ENHRY and CDR2 SYGVKD come from the germline V gene.

Sequenced: PBMCs or T cells enriched from blood (not recorded which). This chain uses TRBV10-3 with TRBJ1-2; 7 bases agree with TRBD1. This receptor was taken from a woman aged 50 to 60 who had recovered from COVID-19. CDR3 sequence reads: CAISESTGAGGRGGYGYTF. CDR3 DNA: TGTGCCATCAGTGAGTCTACCGGGGCAGGGGGTCGTGGTGGCTATGGCTACACCTTC.